The 4 T cell receptor beta chains in this list originate from one sample, sequenced in a study of blood T cell repertoires in COVID-19. Some clones are missing from TCRdb's copy, which holds only in-frame ones; the method was immunoSEQ multiplex PCR. The profile covers about 64,000 clones, with 85% to 90% appearing a single time and approximately 3% taken by the ten largest. The specimen was peripheral blood. These receptors were obtained from a man aged 50 or older with active COVID-19.

This clone has just one count. This chain links TRBV2 with TRBJ1-1, with 7 bases matching TRBD1. Per the germline V gene, CDR1 is SNHLY and CDR2 is FYNNEI. Trimming at V came to 6 bases and at J to 3 bases, leaving 4 bases not matched to a gene. CDR3 size: 13 residues. The CDR3 DNA is TGTGCCAGCAGCCGACAGGGAGACACTGAAGCTTTCTTT. Its protein product is CASSRQGDTEAFF.

The chain is built from TRBV4-1 and TRBJ2-7, with TRBD2 matching over 7 bases. Germline CDR1 and CDR2: MGHRA and YSYEKL. V gave up 1 base and J gave up 4 bases; unmatched junction bases: 7. The CDR3 consists of 15 residues. The CDR3: CASSQAGGRRYEQYF. The CDR3 DNA reads TGCGCCAGCAGCCAAGCGGGCGGGAGAAGGTACGAGCAGTACTTC.

The rearrangement uses TRBV6-5 and TRBJ2-7; no clear D gene. The CDR3 totals 14 residues. V was shortened by 4 bases and J by 0 bases, with 10 bases between the two germline ends. Per germline, CDR1 MNHEY and CDR2 SVGAGI. CDR3 amino acids: CASSSPSPSYEQYF. The CDR3 DNA reads as TGTGCCAGCAGTTCCCCATCCCCCTCCTACGAGCAGTACTTC.

This clone was recorded only once. J is TRBJ1-2 and V is TRBV18; 8 bases line up with TRBD1. In germline, CDR1 is KGHSH, CDR2 LQKENI. V lost 3 bases, J lost 2 bases, and 8 bases stayed unmatched. The CDR3 runs to 16 residues. CDR3 in DNA: TGTGCCAGCTCACCGTTCGACAGGGGTGCCAACTATGGCTACACCTTC. As protein: CASSPFDRGANYGYTF.